Only a few counts were recorded for the clone carrying this T cell receptor beta chain. The target antigen is unknown. Primed by a sample-barcoded 5' primer and a J-beta primer mix, a second PCR proceeded for 7 to 11 cycles. Every cDNA molecule carried a tag from a template-switch adaptor bearing 12 random nucleotides. MiXCR, run by TCRdb on the 5' RACE reads, gives a single entry per CDR3 protein. The sample includes about 570,000 distinct CDR3 sequences, 25% to 30% of them seen just once. These data are taken from a study of blood T cells in healthy people across ages. Findings of the study overall: With donor CMV status unknown, expanded clonotype changes were possibly confounded.

Donors each provided 8 to 10 milliliters of peripheral blood. The CDR3 runs 13 residues. Trimming took off 4 bases at V and 4 bases at J, with 8 bases between the two ends. The germline V gene encodes CDR1 SGHTA and CDR2 FQGNSA. This receptor was taken from a woman between 65 and 79 years old in good health. The genes are TRBV7-2 and TRBJ2-1; the D is unclear. Sequences were obtained from blood. CDR3 in DNA: TGTGCCAGCAGCTCGATTCCTTACAATGAGCAGTTCTTC. The encoded protein is CASSSIPYNEQFF.